This section outlines one TCR beta chain sequence together with its context. Antigen unknown. This record belongs to a study of post-analysis software for immune sequencing data. Across the study: Relapsing-remitting, secondary progressive and progressive-relapsing multiple sclerosis were all included among the disease courses.

Study-wide results and caveats: Five or six TRBV segments, TRBV5-6, TRBV5-1 and TRBV20-1 among them, were found more frequent in patients than controls.

The CDR3 consists of 13 residues. Germline V lookup: CDR1 DFQATT, CDR2 SNEGSKA (reference sequence). V was pared by 3 bases and J by 4 bases, with 12 bases between. Unique molecular identifiers were present in the TCR beta cDNA libraries. From the PCR reads, TCRdb called clonotypes with MiXCR, one entry per CDR3 protein. The sample lists hundreds of thousands of distinct CDR3 sequences, approximately 37% occurring once. The clonotype originates from a girl aged 2 to 10 with multiple sclerosis. The chain recombines TRBV20-1 with TRBJ1-2; D not resolved. Input material: blood. In DNA, the CDR3 is TGCAGTGCTAGCAATACGGAAGTCTATGGCTACACCTTC. It translates to CSASNTEVYGYTF.